This T cell receptor beta chain was sequenced in a study of shared clonotypes between healthy human individuals. Terminally differentiated effector memory CD45RA+ cells were left out of the naive CD8 fraction, which was CD45RO-negative and positively selected for CCR7. The germline V gene has CDR1 SGHDT and CDR2 YYEEEE. The V end lost 4 bases, the J end lost 4 bases, and 3 bases lay between the germline ends. The CDR3 contains 11 residues. A remark on this clone: Other DNA sequences in the sample encode the same CDR3.

Some clones are missing from TCRdb's copy, which holds only in-frame ones; the method was immunoSEQ multiplex PCR. The sample has fewer than 800,000 clones, 92% seen once. The source material was naive CD8+ T cells sorted from blood. The chain recombines TRBV5-6 with TRBJ2-1; D gene uncertain. This clonotype was obtained from a man in his thirties or forties in good health. DNA of the CDR3: TGTGCCAGCAGCCTATACAATGAGCAGTTCTTC. Residues: CASSLYNEQFF.